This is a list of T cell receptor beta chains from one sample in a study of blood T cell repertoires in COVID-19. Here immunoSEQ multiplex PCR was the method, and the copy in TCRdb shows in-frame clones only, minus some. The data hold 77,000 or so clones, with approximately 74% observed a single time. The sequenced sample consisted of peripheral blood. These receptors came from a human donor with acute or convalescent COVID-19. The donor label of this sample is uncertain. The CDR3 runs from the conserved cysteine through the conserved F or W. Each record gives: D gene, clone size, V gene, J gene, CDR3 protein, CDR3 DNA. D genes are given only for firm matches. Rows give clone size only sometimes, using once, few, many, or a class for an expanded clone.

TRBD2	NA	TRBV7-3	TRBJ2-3	CASSPSTSGGSLDTQYF	TGTGCCAGCAGCCCCTCGACTAGCGGGGGTTCACTAGATACGCAGTATTTT
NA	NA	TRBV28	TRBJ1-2	CASIGGRRNYGYTF	TGTGCCAGCATCGGAGGGCGGCGCAACTATGGCTACACCTTC
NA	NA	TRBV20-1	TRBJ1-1	CSVRAVTEAFF	TGCAGTGTGCGGGCCGTAACTGAAGCTTTCTTT
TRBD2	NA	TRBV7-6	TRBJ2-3	CASSPGLAGAGDTQYF	TGTGCCAGCAGCCCCGGACTAGCGGGGGCCGGAGATACGCAGTATTTT
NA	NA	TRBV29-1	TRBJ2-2	CSVSETGELFF	TGCAGCGTTTCAGAAACCGGGGAGCTGTTTTTT
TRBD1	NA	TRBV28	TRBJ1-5	CASGGQGAGNQPQHF	TGTGCCAGCGGGGGACAGGGGGCTGGCAATCAGCCCCAGCATTTT
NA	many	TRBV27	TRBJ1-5	CASSQGLSNQPQHF	TGTGCCAGCAGTCAGGGACTTAGCAATCAGCCCCAGCATTTT
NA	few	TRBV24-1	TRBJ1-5	CATSDGQGYQPQHF	TGTGCCACCAGTGATGGGCAGGGATATCAGCCCCAGCATTTT
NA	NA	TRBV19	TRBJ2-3	CASRAGRERRDTQYF	TGTGCCAGTCGGGCGGGCCGGGAACGAAGGGATACGCAGTATTTT
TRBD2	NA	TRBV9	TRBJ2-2	CASSSPVGSSGGPTGELFF	TGTGCCAGCAGCTCCCCAGTGGGCTCTAGCGGGGGCCCCACCGGGGAGCTGTTTTTT
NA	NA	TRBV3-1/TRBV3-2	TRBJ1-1	CASSSPRATFF	TGTGCCAGCAGCTCTCCCAGGGCCACTTTCTTT
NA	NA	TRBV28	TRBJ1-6	CASSFPTANSPLHF	TGTGCCAGCAGTTTTCCGACAGCTAATTCACCCCTCCACTTT
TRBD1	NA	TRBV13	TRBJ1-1	CASSLTPRDRGLNTEAFF	TGTGCCAGCAGCTTAACGCCCCGGGACAGGGGGTTGAACACTGAAGCTTTCTTT
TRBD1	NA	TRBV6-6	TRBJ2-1	CASTPGQGVNEQFF	TGTGCCAGCACTCCGGGACAGGGTGTGAATGAGCAGTTCTTC
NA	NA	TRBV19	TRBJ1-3	CASKEVGNTIYF	TGTGCCAGTAAGGAGGTTGGAAACACCATATATTTT
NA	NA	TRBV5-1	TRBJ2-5	CASSLEAAQETQYF	TGCGCCAGCAGCTTGGAAGCGGCTCAAGAGACCCAGTACTTC
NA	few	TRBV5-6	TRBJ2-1	CASSLDVAQNEQFF	TGTGCCAGCAGCTTGGATGTAGCCCAGAATGAGCAGTTCTTC
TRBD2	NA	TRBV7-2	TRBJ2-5	CASSLAGRAQETQYF	TGTGCCAGCAGCTTAGCCGGGAGGGCTCAAGAGACCCAGTACTTC
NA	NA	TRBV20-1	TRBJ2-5	CSARAQETQYF	TGCAGTGCTAGGGCCCAAGAGACCCAGTACTTC
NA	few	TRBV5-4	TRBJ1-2	CASSLVDAGYGYTF	TGTGCCAGCAGCCTGGTTGACGCGGGATATGGCTACACCTTC
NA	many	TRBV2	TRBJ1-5	CASSEARPNQPQHF	TGTGCCAGCAGTGAGGCCAGGCCGAATCAGCCCCAGCATTTT
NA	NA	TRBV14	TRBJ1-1	CASSQDRGSVAFF	TGTGCCAGCAGCCAAGATAGGGGCAGCGTTGCTTTCTTT
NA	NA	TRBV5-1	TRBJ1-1	CASSFHREGTEAFF	TGCGCCAGCAGCTTCCACAGGGAGGGTACTGAAGCTTTCTTT
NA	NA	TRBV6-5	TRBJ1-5	CASSSRGVSNQPQHF	TGTGCCAGCAGTTCCCGGGGAGTCAGCAATCAGCCCCAGCATTTT
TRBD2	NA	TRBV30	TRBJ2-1	CAWSFGGTEQFF	TGTGCCTGGAGTTTCGGGGGGACCGAGCAGTTCTTC
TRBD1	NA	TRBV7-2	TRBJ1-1	CASSLAAGTANTEAFF	TGTGCCAGCAGCTTAGCCGCCGGGACAGCGAACACTGAAGCTTTCTTT
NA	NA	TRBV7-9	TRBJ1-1	CASSLERQHTEAFF	TGTGCCAGCAGCTTGGAACGACAGCACACTGAAGCTTTCTTT
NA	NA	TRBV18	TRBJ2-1	CASSPAGSYNEQFF	TGTGCCAGCTCACCGGCGGGGTCCTACAATGAGCAGTTCTTC
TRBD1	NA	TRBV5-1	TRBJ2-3	CASSQGGPDTQYF	TGCGCCAGCAGCCAAGGGGGCCCAGATACGCAGTATTTT
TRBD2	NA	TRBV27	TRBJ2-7	CASSFLGTSGYEQYF	TGTGCCAGCAGTTTCCTGGGGACTAGCGGCTACGAGCAGTACTTC
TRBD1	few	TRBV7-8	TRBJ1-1	CASSQDRVGTEAFF	TGTGCCAGCAGCCAAGACAGGGTCGGCACTGAAGCTTTCTTT
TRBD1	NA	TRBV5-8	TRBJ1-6	CASSYTGQGDNSPLHF	TGTGCCAGCAGTTACACTGGACAGGGCGACAATTCACCCCTCCACTTT
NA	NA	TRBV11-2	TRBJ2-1	CASSFGLANNEQFF	TGTGCCAGCAGCTTTGGGCTAGCGAACAATGAGCAGTTCTTC
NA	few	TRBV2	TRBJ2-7	CASNGETYEQYF	TGTGCCAGCAACGGGGAGACTTACGAGCAGTACTTC
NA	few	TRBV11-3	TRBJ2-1	CASSARREGDEQFF	TGTGCCAGCAGCGCCCGGAGAGAGGGCGATGAGCAGTTCTTC
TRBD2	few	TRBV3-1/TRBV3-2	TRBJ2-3	CASSRPSGLAGYGSTDTQYF	TGTGCCAGCAGCCGGCCTTCGGGACTAGCGGGATACGGGAGCACAGATACGCAGTATTTT
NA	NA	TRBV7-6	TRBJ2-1	CASSLASGANEQFF	TGTGCCAGCAGCTTAGCGTCAGGGGCAAATGAGCAGTTCTTC
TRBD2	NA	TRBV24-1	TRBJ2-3	CATSDLAGGDTQYF	TGTGCCACCAGTGACCTAGCGGGGGGGGATACGCAGTATTTT
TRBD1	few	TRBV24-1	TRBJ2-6	CATSGLGPTGGSSGANVLTF	TGTGCCACCAGTGGCCTTGGTCCAACAGGGGGCAGCTCTGGGGCCAACGTCCTGACTTTC
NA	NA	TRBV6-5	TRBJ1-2	CASSSGQSGYTF	TGTGCCAGCAGTTCCGGACAGAGCGGCTACACCTTC
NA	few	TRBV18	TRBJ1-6	CASSPQGRDSPLHF	TGTGCCAGCTCACCACAGGGGAGGGATTCACCCCTCCACTTT
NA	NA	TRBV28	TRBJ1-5	CASSSPQGHGNQPQHF	TGTGCCAGCAGTTCCCCTCAGGGCCATGGCAATCAGCCCCAGCATTTT
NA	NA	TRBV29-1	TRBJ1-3	CSAGHSGNTIYF	TGCAGCGCCGGACACTCTGGAAACACCATATATTTT
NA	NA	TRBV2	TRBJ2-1	CASSYSTGNEQFF	TGTGCCAGCAGTTACTCGACTGGGAATGAGCAGTTCTTC
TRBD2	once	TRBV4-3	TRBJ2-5	CASSAQLAGGRETQYF	TGCGCCAGCAGCGCCCAACTAGCGGGAGGACGTGAGACCCAGTACTTC